This T cell receptor beta chain was recovered during a study of Tregs in tolerant kidney transplant recipients. The study, taken as a whole, reports: The small number of patients limits these findings pending further validation.

Some clones are missing from TCRdb's copy, which holds only in-frame ones; the method was immunoSEQ multiplex PCR. The sample shows tens of thousands of clones, roughly 84% of them seen only once. The CDR3 runs 17 residues. The ends were cut back, 8 bases at V and 2 bases at J, with 22 bases in the middle. CDR1 and CDR2 (germline): SGHNT, YENEEA. Thawed PBMCs were FACS-sorted into unstimulated CD4+CD25+CD127- regulatory T cells, CD4+CD25- non-regulatory cells, CD4 and CD8 cells. With regard to this clone: What it binds is unknown.

Material for sequencing was CD4+ T cells from blood. The source of this sequence is a human donor in good health. This chain uses TRBV11-3 with TRBJ1-5; no clear D gene. The CDR3 here is CASGKAVWKWGNQPQHF. The CDR3, as DNA: TGTGCCAGCGGTAAGGCGGTATGGAAATGGGGCAATCAGCCCCAGCATTTT.